This TCR beta chain was identified during a study of T cell changes during pregnancy in multiple sclerosis. Germline V lookup: CDR1 MNHNS, CDR2 SASEGT. The ends lost 6 bases at V and 8 bases at J; junction bases unmatched: 6. This CDR3 comprises 14 residues. The repertoire was sequenced with immunoSEQ multiplex PCR; TCRdb's copy has only in-frame clones and lacks some. The table lists about 110,000 clones, less than 95% of them singletons. The sequence was obtained from a female donor with multiple sclerosis, enrolled in a pregnancy study. V is TRBV6-1 and J is TRBJ1-4, with 10 bases fitting TRBD1. Source: peripheral blood, taken after pregnancy. This CDR3 is CASRDRGVGEKLFF. The DNA for the CDR3 is TGTGCCAGCAGGGACAGGGGGGTAGGAGAAAAACTGTTTTTT.